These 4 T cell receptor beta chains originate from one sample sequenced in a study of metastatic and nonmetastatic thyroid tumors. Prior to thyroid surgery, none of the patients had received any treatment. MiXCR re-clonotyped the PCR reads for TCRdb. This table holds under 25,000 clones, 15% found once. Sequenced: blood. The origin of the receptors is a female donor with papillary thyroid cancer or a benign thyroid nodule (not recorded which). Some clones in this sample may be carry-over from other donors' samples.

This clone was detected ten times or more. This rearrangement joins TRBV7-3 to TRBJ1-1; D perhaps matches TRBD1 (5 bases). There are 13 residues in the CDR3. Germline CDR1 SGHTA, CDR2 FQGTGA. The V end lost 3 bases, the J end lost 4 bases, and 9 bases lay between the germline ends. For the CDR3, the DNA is TGTGCCAGCAGCTTCTCGGGGACCACTGAAGCTTTCTTT. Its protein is CASSFSGTTEAFF.

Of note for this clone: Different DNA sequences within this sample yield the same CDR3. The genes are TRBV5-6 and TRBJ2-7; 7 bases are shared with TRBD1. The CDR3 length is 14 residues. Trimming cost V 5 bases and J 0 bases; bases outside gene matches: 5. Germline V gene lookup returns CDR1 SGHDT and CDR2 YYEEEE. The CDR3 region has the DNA TGTGCCAGCAGTCCCGGGACAGCCTCCTACGAGCAGTACTTC. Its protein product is CASSPGTASYEQYF.

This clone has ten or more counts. CDR3 loop: CASSPEGLAGGFASKKNIQYF. CDR3 nucleotides: TGTGCCAGCAGCCCTGAGGGACTAGCGGGAGGGTTTGCCTCCAAAAAAAACATTCAGTACTTC. The chain is built from TRBV4-2 and TRBJ2-4; 16 nucleotides match TRBD2. The germline gives CDR1 LGHNA, CDR2 YNFKEQ. The CDR3 loop spans 21 amino acids. J gave up 4 bases and V 4 bases, and 16 bases lay outside the gene matches.

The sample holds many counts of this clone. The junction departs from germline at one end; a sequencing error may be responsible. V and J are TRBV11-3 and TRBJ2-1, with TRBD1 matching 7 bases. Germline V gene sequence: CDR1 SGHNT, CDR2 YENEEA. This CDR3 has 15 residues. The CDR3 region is CAGSLEGALYNEQFF. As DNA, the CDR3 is TGTGCCGGCAGCTTAGAGGGGGCGCTCTACAATGAGCAGTTCTTC.